This entry is about one TCR beta chain. What it recognizes is unknown. The CDR3 spans 14 residues. CDR1 and CDR2 from the germline V gene are SEHNR and FQNEAQ (reference sequence). Trimming stripped 3 bases from V and 5 bases from J, with 8 bases between. This entry belongs to a study of lymphopenia after photon versus proton radiotherapy. Broader study findings: Post-nadir TCR diversity decline inversely tracked overall survival among those who died. Under photons, naive T cells and diversity fell while effector/memory populations rose. Authors raise, but do not show, better survival with proton therapy. Post-nadir diversity loss with photons came from oligoclonal expansion, particularly CD8+ Temra cells.

Only in-frame clones appear in the TCRdb table, and some are missing; sequencing was by immunoSEQ multiplex PCR. In the table there are 25,000 to 30,000 clones, approximately 85% of which are singletons. The source of this sequence is a man aged 45-60 years with gastric cancer. Source: peripheral blood, taken from a patient treated with photon-based radiotherapy. The chain links TRBV7-9 to TRBJ1-6; D ambiguous. CDR3 nucleotides: TGTGCCAGCAGCTTGAACGACAATAATTCACCCCTCCACTTT. Its translation: CASSLNDNNSPLHF.